The sequence of this T cell receptor beta chain was determined in a study of cytomegalovirus exposure and HLA in healthy donors. In the PCR, 60 Vbeta and 13 Jbeta primers were used. Libraries were prepared by immunoSEQ multiplex PCR; TCRdb keeps only in-frame clonotypes and omits some of them. Here the sample spans under 300,000 clones, almost 85% being singletons. From germline, CDR1 is LNHDA and CDR2 SQIVND (reference sequence). V lost 10 bases and J lost 4; bases outside the gene matches: 11. The CDR3 consists of 14 residues. A note on this clone: Its target is unknown.

Study observations and caveats: TCR beta sequences reportedly predicted most subjects' HLA-A and HLA-B alleles accurately.

The TCR originated in a woman between 40 and 50 years old in good health and CMV-seropositive. The material sequenced was PBMCs. The rearrangement links TRBV19 to TRBJ2-7, with 9 positions matching TRBD1. The CDR3 is CATSTGTGWYEQYF. The CDR3 DNA is TGTGCCACCTCGACCGGGACAGGGTGGTACGAGCAGTACTTC.